Listed below are T cell receptor beta chains from one sample, sequenced in a study of monozygotic twins with inflammatory bowel disease. TCRdb reprocessed the 5' RACE reads, with one entry per CDR3 protein and no DNA. Reported are about 160,000 distinct CDR3 sequences; the ten largest clones contain 2.8%. The sequencing input was blood. The receptors derive from a human donor with ulcerative colitis or Crohn's disease, or a healthy co-twin of an affected twin (not recorded which). Each CDR3 is given with its conserved first and last residue.

>TRBV9|TRBJ2-1
CASSYRVGSSYNEQFF
>TRBV9|TRBJ2-3
CASRPHSGSLTDTQYF
>TRBV5-4|TRBJ2-7
CASSSGETGLYEQYF
>TRBV5-1|TRBJ2-7
CASTNHQAFPYEQYF
>TRBV25-1|TRBJ1-3
CASVSLGGNTIYF
>TRBV5-1|TRBJ2-1
CASSFGADNEQFF
>TRBV20-1|TRBJ2-1
CSAYVKRELNEQFF
>TRBV18|TRBJ2-1
CASSPPSSYNEQFF
>TRBV20-1|TRBJ2-3
CSAKGSTDTQYF
>TRBV3-1|TRBJ1-5
CASSPSTGDSNQPQHF
>TRBV20-1|TRBJ2-1
CSASSPVNHNEQFF
>TRBV20-1|TRBJ2-2
CSAKGGLAGGVTGELFF
>TRBV30|TRBJ1-1
CAWSVMAGVGAFF
>TRBV7-3|TRBJ1-6
CASSLWGASNSPLHF
>TRBV11-3|TRBJ1-2
CASSSGEGYGYTF
>TRBV7-8|TRBJ2-1
CASSPWTSSNEQFF
>TRBV6-2/TRBV6-3|TRBJ2-7
CASSYPKPEGSIYEQYF
>TRBV16|TRBJ1-5
CASGPHARTNSNQPQHF
>TRBV4-1|TRBJ1-1
CASTIGTEAFF
>TRBV27|TRBJ2-5
CASSSLAEETQYF
>TRBV20-1|TRBJ2-1
CSARERADSSYNEQFF
>TRBV28|TRBJ2-3
CASSLTSGRDTDTQYF
>TRBV12-3/TRBV12-4|TRBJ1-2
CASSHRRGLNYGYTF
>TRBV7-8|TRBJ1-4
CASSQTRVIPGKLFF
>TRBV14|TRBJ2-2
CASSQVQGANTGELFF
>TRBV6-5|TRBJ2-7
CASSREGLLAYEQYF
>TRBV7-2|TRBJ2-3
CASSKSGVLTDTQYF
>TRBV5-5|TRBJ1-5
CASGLWGSNQPQHF
>TRBV25-1|TRBJ1-2
CASSEEGQGRYYGYTF
>TRBV29-1|TRBJ1-2
CSATHGSGYIF
>TRBV5-4|TRBJ2-5
CASSEGPVQETQYF
>TRBV20-1|TRBJ1-6
CSASSGSSYNSPLHF
>TRBV28|TRBJ1-4
CASRDGINEKLFF
>TRBV27|TRBJ2-4
CASSLSGRQAKNIQYF
>TRBV30|TRBJ1-6
CAWSVVPYNSPLHF
>TRBV29-1|TRBJ2-1
CSVGARLSNEQFF
>TRBV6-1|TRBJ1-5
CASSARDRGLGQPQHF
>TRBV9|TRBJ2-1
CASSLGLAEYNEQFF
>TRBV6-4|TRBJ2-1
CASSDSRDLSNEQFF
>TRBV28|TRBJ1-1
CASTTLFPTEAFF
>TRBV18|TRBJ2-7
CASSPPGLSDPRYF
>TRBV18|TRBJ2-7
CASSPLSGTIYEQYF
>TRBV18|TRBJ2-5
CASSLVESETQYF
>TRBV12-3/TRBV12-4|TRBJ2-7
CASSSRTGFYEQYF
>TRBV12-3/TRBV12-4|TRBJ1-6
CASSGPAGINSPLHF
>TRBV6-5|TRBJ1-1
CASSYGDPSATEAFF
>TRBV19|TRBJ2-1
CASSIDLGREFEQFF
>TRBV11-2|TRBJ2-2
CASSLGLGGLANTGELFF
>TRBV29-1|TRBJ1-1
CSVARRLNTEAFF
>TRBV9|TRBJ2-7
CASSVTSKGEYEQYF
>TRBV7-2|TRBJ2-7
CASSLHATGHTPYEQYF
>TRBV6-1|TRBJ2-1
CASQAGGAYNEQFF